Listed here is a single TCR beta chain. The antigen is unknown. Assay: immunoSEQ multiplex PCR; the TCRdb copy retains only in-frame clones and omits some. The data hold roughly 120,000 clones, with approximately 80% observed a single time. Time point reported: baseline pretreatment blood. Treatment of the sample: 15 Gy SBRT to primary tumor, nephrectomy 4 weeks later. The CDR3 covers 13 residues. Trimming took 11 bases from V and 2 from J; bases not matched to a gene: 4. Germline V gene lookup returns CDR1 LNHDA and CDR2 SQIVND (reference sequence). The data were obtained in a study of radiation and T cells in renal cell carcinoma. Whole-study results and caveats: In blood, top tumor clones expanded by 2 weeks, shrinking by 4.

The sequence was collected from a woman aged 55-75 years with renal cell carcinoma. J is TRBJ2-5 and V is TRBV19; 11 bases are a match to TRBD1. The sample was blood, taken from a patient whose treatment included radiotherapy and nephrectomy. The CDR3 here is CASRDRGQETQYF. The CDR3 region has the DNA TGTGCCTCTCGGGACAGGGGGCAAGAGACCCAGTACTTC.